Listed here are 18 T cell receptor beta chains from one sample, sequenced in a study of blood T cell repertoires in COVID-19. Data came from immunoSEQ multiplex PCR; TCRdb stores just in-frame clones and leaves some out. This sample has some 100,000 clones; roughly 80% occur once, and the top ten carry roughly a third. Sample: peripheral blood. All receptors come from a man between 65 and 85 years old with active or convalescent COVID-19.

The rearrangement joins TRBV19 to TRBJ2-1; TRBD1 aligns across 10 bases. The CDR3 loop spans 15 amino acids. After removal of 5 bases from V and 6 bases from J, the junction contained 7 bases not matched to a gene. From germline, CDR1 is LNHDA and CDR2 SQIVND (reference sequence). The CDR3 nucleotides are TGTGCCAGTAGTCTCGGGACAGGGGAGTTCAATGAGCAGTTCTTC. It yields the protein CASSLGTGEFNEQFF.

This chain uses TRBV3-1 (or the pseudogene TRBV3-2) with TRBJ1-5; TRBD1 matches 8 bases. The J segment lost 6 bases and the V segment lost 4 bases, leaving 8 bases of the junction unmatched. The CDR3 covers 15 residues. Germline loops: CDR1 LGHDT, CDR2 YNNKEL (reference sequence). This chain's CDR3 is CASSPSQGAGQPQHF. In DNA form, the CDR3 reads TGTGCCAGCAGCCCAAGCCAGGGGGCAGGTCAGCCCCAGCATTTT.

The DNA for the CDR3 is TGTGCCAGCAGTTTAGACAGGGTGGCAGATACGCAGTATTTT. Encoded protein: CASSLDRVADTQYF. V gene TRBV6-2 or TRBV6-3 combines with J gene TRBJ2-3; 7 bases map to TRBD1. Trimming took 4 bases from V and 4 from J; bases not matched to a gene: 5. Germline-derived CDR1 and CDR2 are MNHEY and SVGEGT. This CDR3 is 14 amino acids long.

The CDR3 reads CASSVTGGPPDTQYF. The CDR3 DNA reads as TGTGCCAGCAGCGTCACGGGAGGGCCACCGGATACGCAGTATTTT. The rearrangement links TRBV9 to TRBJ2-3; 8 positions match TRBD2. Losses at the gene ends were 2 bases for V and 6 bases for J; bases not matched to a gene: 8. The CDR3 length is 15 residues. Germline V gene data show CDR1 as SGDLS and CDR2 as YYNGEE.

The gene calls are TRBV30 and TRBJ1-5; no clear D. Germline V CDR1 and CDR2: GTSNPN, SVGIG (reference sequence). V shed 0 bases and J shed 9 bases, with 21 bases lying between them. The CDR3 covers 16 residues. For the CDR3, the DNA is TGTGCCTGGAGTGTCCCATCCCACGGAGTGAGTTGGCCCCAGCATTTT. This sequence encodes CAWSVPSHGVSWPQHF.

This clone has just one count. The chain is built from TRBV13 and TRBJ2-3; D is perhaps TRBD1 (6 bases). Germline lookup yields CDR1 PRHDT and CDR2 FYEKMQ (reference sequence). V dropped 0 bases and J dropped 0 bases, with 16 bases sitting between them. There are 18 residues in the CDR3. CDR3 nucleotide sequence: TGTGCCAGCAGCTTAGGATCCGGGACACCCTTTAGCACAGATACGCAGTATTTT. Its translation: CASSLGSGTPFSTDTQYF.

The chain joins TRBV4-1 to TRBJ1-5, with D unresolved. CDR1 and CDR2 (germline): MGHRA, YSYEKL. The CDR3 extends over 15 amino acids. V lost 1 base, J lost 1 base, and 8 bases lay in between. CDR3 nucleotide sequence: TGCGCCAGCAGCCAAGGAGGTGCGAGCAATCAGCCCCAGCATTTT. Translating it yields CASSQGGASNQPQHF.

CDR3 amino acids: CASSQRQGWADTQYF. In DNA, the CDR3 is TGTGCCAGCAGCCAGCGGCAGGGGTGGGCAGATACGCAGTATTTT. The rearrangement joins TRBV3-1 (or the pseudogene TRBV3-2) to TRBJ2-3, with a weak D call TRBD1 (6 bases). This CDR3 has 15 residues. Germline-derived CDR1 and CDR2 are LGHDT and YNNKEL (reference sequence). Trimming removed 3 bases from V and 4 bases from J, with 14 bases in between.

V is TRBV20-1 and J is TRBJ2-5, with D possibly being TRBD1 (6 bases). CDR1 and CDR2 (germline): DFQATT, SNEGSKA (reference sequence). Trimming shortened V by 3 bases and J by 3 bases, and 14 bases separated the two germline ends. There are 14 residues in the CDR3. The CDR3 nucleotides are TGCAGTGCTAGTCGGGGACACCCTAAAGAGACCCAGTACTTC. It encodes CSASRGHPKETQYF.

The chain uses TRBV7-2 and TRBJ2-7; TRBD2 matches 10 bases. The CDR3 contains 14 residues. The ends lost 1 base at V and 8 bases at J; junction bases unmatched: 5. Germline V CDR1 and CDR2: SGHTA, FQGNSA. The CDR3 sequence: CASSLVLAGVKQYF. CDR3 nucleotides: TGTGCCAGCAGCTTAGTCCTAGCGGGAGTTAAGCAGTACTTC. Full variable domain (outside the CDR3, taken from reference TRBV7-2 and TRBJ2-7): GAGVSQSPSNKVTEKGKDVELRCDPISGHTALYWYRQSLGQGLEFLIYFQGNSAPDKSGLPSDRFSAERTGGSVSTLTIQRTQQEDSAVYLCASSLVLAGVKQYFGPGTRLTVT.

The gene calls are TRBV5-6 and TRBJ2-2, with TRBD2 as a possible D gene (6 bases). V was trimmed by 6 bases and J by 6 bases, leaving 12 bases between them. The CDR3 covers 13 residues. The germline gives CDR1 SGHDT, CDR2 YYEEEE. The CDR3 DNA reads TGTGCCAGCAAGACGGGAGAAGCCGGGGAGCTGTTTTTT. Encoded protein: CASKTGEAGELFF.

The sample holds a few counts of this clone. The chain has TRBV27 and TRBJ1-2; no reliable D call. This CDR3 comprises 14 residues. V was trimmed by 3 bases and J by 5 bases, leaving 13 bases between them. CDR1 is MNHEY and CDR2 is SMNVEV in the germline V gene (reference sequence). CDR3 DNA: TGTGCCAGCAGTTTCCATGGCCTGAAGTATGGCTACACCTTC. It translates to CASSFHGLKYGYTF.

The V gene is TRBV29-1, the J gene TRBJ2-1, with 12 bases aligning to TRBD2. V shed 5 bases and J 4 bases; nucleotides not matched to a gene: 3. The CDR3 spans 14 residues. Germline assignment: CDR1 SQVTM and CDR2 ANQGSEA. This CDR3 is CSVLGTSGYNEQFF. The CDR3 DNA sequence: TGCAGCGTTCTCGGGACTAGCGGGTACAATGAGCAGTTCTTC.

The chain has TRBV9 and TRBJ1-6; 7 bases are shared with TRBD1. Germline V gene sequence: CDR1 SGDLS, CDR2 YYNGEE. V was clipped by 4 bases and J by 7 bases; unmatched bases: 8. The CDR3 has 15 amino acids. The CDR3 DNA reads TGTGCCAGCAGCAAAGACAGGGCGGGCAATTCACCCCTCCACTTT. Protein sequence: CASSKDRAGNSPLHF.

The CDR3 spells CASSPSAGFFHGYTF. DNA for the CDR3: TGTGCCAGCAGTCCCTCGGCAGGATTCTTCCATGGCTACACCTTC. This chain uses TRBV6-2 or TRBV6-3 with TRBJ1-2, with unresolved D. Germline values: CDR1 MNHEY, CDR2 SVGEGT. The germline V and J ends were trimmed by 5 bases and 6 bases, with 19 bases remaining between them. The CDR3 covers 15 residues.

This clone was picked up one time. J is TRBJ2-2 and V is TRBV3-1 (or the pseudogene TRBV3-2), with D perhaps matching TRBD1 (6 bases). CDR3 length equals 14 residues. CDR1 and CDR2 from the germline V gene are LGHDT and YNNKEL (reference sequence). V lost 3 bases, J lost 4 bases, and 9 bases lay in between. Here the CDR3 reads CASSQTGFTGELFF. Written as DNA, the CDR3 is TGTGCCAGCAGCCAGACAGGATTCACCGGGGAGCTGTTTTTT.

This clone occurred a few times. The rearrangement links TRBV28 to TRBJ1-5, with D perhaps matching TRBD1 (6 bases). The CDR3 extends over 13 amino acids. The germline V gene encodes CDR1 MDHEN and CDR2 SYDVKM. V shed 10 bases and J shed 7 bases, with 17 bases lying between them. For the CDR3, the DNA is TGTGCCACCGATGACAGGCCCAAGCAGCCCCAGCATTTT. Translated: CATDDRPKQPQHF.

This chain uses TRBV29-1 with TRBJ1-1, with D possibly TRBD1 on 6 matching bases. Germline V gives CDR1 SQVTM, CDR2 ANQGSEA. Between the trimmed V and J ends, which lost 2 bases and 2 bases, there was a span of 15 bases. There are 15 residues in the CDR3. CDR3: CSVEKPGHLNTEAFF. The CDR3 DNA is TGCAGCGTTGAAAAGCCGGGACACCTTAACACTGAAGCTTTCTTT.